Below are 30 T cell receptor beta chains sequenced from a single sample in a study of blood T cell repertoires in COVID-19. TCRdb keeps only in-frame clones here, not all; method: immunoSEQ multiplex PCR. The sample lists about 170,000 clones; roughly 86% were seen once. Sequencing was carried out using peripheral blood. Receptor source: a woman aged 45-59 years with acute or convalescent COVID-19.

V gene TRBV7-8 combines with J gene TRBJ1-5; 11 positions match TRBD1. With V trimmed by 6 bases and J by 4 bases, 5 bases remained unmatched. In germline, CDR1 is SGHVS, CDR2 FQNEAQ. CDR3 length equals 15 residues. In DNA, the CDR3 is TGTGCCAGCAGTCCCGGACAGGGGGCGAATCAGCCCCAGCATTTT. Its protein is CASSPGQGANQPQHF. Full variable domain (rest looked up from reference TRBV7-8 and TRBJ1-5): GAGVSQSPRYKVAKRGQDVALRCDPISGHVSLFWYQQALGQGPEFLTYFQNEAQLDKSGLPSDRFFAERPEGSVSTLKIQRTQQEDSAVYLCASSPGQGANQPQHFGDGTRLSIL.

This chain links TRBV5-8 with TRBJ2-3, with TRBD2 as a possible D gene (5 bases). This CDR3 contains 17 residues. V was cut by 2 bases and J by 0 bases, with 16 bases left in between. Per the germline V gene, CDR1 is SGHTS and CDR2 is YDEGEE. CDR3 sequence (DNA): TGTGCCAGCAGCTTCCTCCGGGGTGGGCTTAGCACAGATACGCAGTATTTT. Residues: CASSFLRGGLSTDTQYF.

This clone has a single count. The chain recombines TRBV7-2 with TRBJ1-2; a weak D match, TRBD1 (6 bases). There are 15 residues in the CDR3. Trimming left V 4 bases short and J 6 bases short, with 18 bases between. Germline V gene data show CDR1 as SGHTA and CDR2 as FQGNSA. CDR3 amino acids: CASSSYIQGDDGYTF. The CDR3 DNA reads as TGTGCCAGCAGCTCTTACATACAGGGTGATGATGGCTACACCTTC.

V and J are TRBV5-1 and TRBJ1-5, with a weak D call TRBD1 (6 bases). CDR1 and CDR2 from the germline V gene are SGHRS and YFSETQ. Trimming pared 0 bases from V and 7 bases from J, leaving 11 bases between. The CDR3 contains 14 residues. This chain's CDR3 is CASSLVSGDQPQHF. CDR3 sequence (DNA): TGCGCCAGCAGCTTGGTTTCAGGGGACCAGCCCCAGCATTTT.

V and J are TRBV7-6 and TRBJ2-2; TRBD2 matches 10 bases. Germline V gene data show CDR1 as SGHVS and CDR2 as FNYEAQ. The CDR3 extends over 18 amino acids. With V trimmed by 1 base and J by 1 base, 6 bases remained unmatched. The CDR3 region is CASSLVGTSEVNTGELFF. The CDR3 region has the DNA TGTGCCAGCAGCTTAGTCGGGACTAGCGAAGTGAACACCGGGGAGCTGTTTTTT. Together with reference TRBV7-6 and TRBJ2-2, the CDR3 gives the full variable domain: GAGVSQSPRYKVTKRGQDVALRCDPISGHVSLYWYRQALGQGPEFLTYFNYEAQQDKSGLPNDRFSAERPEGSISTLTIQRTEQRDSAMYRCASSLVGTSEVNTGELFFGEGSRLTVL.

The rearrangement links TRBV28 to TRBJ1-2, with TRBD1 matching over 7 bases. Trimming took 4 bases from V and 7 from J; bases not matched to a gene: 9. The CDR3 extends over 14 amino acids. CDR1 and CDR2 from the germline V gene are MDHEN and SYDVKM. In DNA form, the CDR3 reads TGTGCCAGCAGTTCATACAGGGGATTAGGTGGCTACACCTTC. This codes for CASSSYRGLGGYTF.

The gene calls are TRBV18 and TRBJ2-5; TRBD2 matches 8 bases. V gave up 7 bases and J gave up 3 bases; unmatched junction bases: 4. CDR1 KGHSH and CDR2 LQKENI come from the germline V gene. There are 13 residues in the CDR3. The CDR3 region has the DNA TGTGCCAGCTTAGCGGGGTTGGAAGAGACCCAGTACTTC. Translated, it gives CASLAGLEETQYF.

This chain links TRBV12-3 or TRBV12-4 with TRBJ1-6; a possible D gene is TRBD1 (6 bases). CDR3 size: 13 residues. V was shortened by 8 bases and J by 10 bases, with 15 bases between the two germline ends. The CDR3: CASGNLDRSPLHF. CDR3 DNA: TGTGCCAGCGGGAACTTAGACAGGTCACCCCTCCACTTT.

The rearrangement uses TRBV10-2 and TRBJ1-5, with TRBD1 matching 7 bases. The CDR3 is made up of 13 amino acids. Trimming cost V 6 bases and J 7 bases; bases outside gene matches: 6. Germline CDR1 and CDR2: WSHSY and SAAADI. The CDR3 bases are TGCGCCAGCAGAGACAGGGTCGGGCAGCCCCAGCATTTT. It yields the protein CASRDRVGQPQHF.

The chain has TRBV3-1 (or the pseudogene TRBV3-2) and TRBJ1-2, with 7 bases aligning to TRBD1. CDR1 and CDR2 from the germline V gene are LGHDT and YNNKEL (reference sequence). V shed 2 bases and J 6 bases; nucleotides not matched to a gene: 9. This CDR3 has 15 residues. CDR3 region: CASSQFGQGVDGYTF. CDR3 coding DNA: TGTGCCAGCAGCCAATTCGGCCAGGGGGTTGATGGCTACACCTTC.

The chain combines TRBV5-4 with TRBJ2-3, with TRBD1 matching over 9 bases. Germline CDR1 reads SGHNT; CDR2 reads YYREEE (reference sequence). Trimming removed 2 bases from V and 6 bases from J; junction bases left unmatched: 7. The CDR3 runs 15 residues. The CDR3 spells CASSFGQGTADTQYF. The CDR3 nucleotides read TGTGCCAGCAGCTTCGGACAGGGGACTGCGGATACGCAGTATTTT.

The rearrangement links TRBV9 to TRBJ2-3; 7 nucleotides align to TRBD2. With V trimmed by 1 base and J by 5 bases, 7 bases remained unmatched. There are 15 residues in the CDR3. Germline lookup yields CDR1 SGDLS and CDR2 YYNGEE. Written as DNA, the CDR3 is TGTGCCAGCAGCGTAATAGGCGGGAGCCTAGATACGCAGTATTTT. Translation gives CASSVIGGSLDTQYF.

The chain's CDR3 is CASSSGDPPPHYGYTF. The CDR3 DNA reads TGCGCCAGCAGTTCAGGGGACCCCCCGCCCCACTATGGCTACACCTTC. J is TRBJ1-2 and V is TRBV4-1; TRBD1 might be the D (6 bases). V was pared by 6 bases and J by 3 bases, with 20 bases between. CDR1 MGHRA and CDR2 YSYEKL come from the germline V gene. CDR3 length equals 16 residues.

This clone was detected once. The CDR3 reads CASSGLQEGHEQYF. The CDR3 nucleotides read TGTGCCTCCTCGGGACTGCAAGAGGGTCACGAGCAGTACTTC. This chain links TRBV10-3 with TRBJ2-7; a weak D match, TRBD2 (6 bases). Germline CDR1 is ENHRY and CDR2 is SYGVKD. The CDR3 spans 14 residues. The V end was cut by 11 bases, the J end by 5 bases, with 22 bases between.

The V gene is TRBV18, the J gene TRBJ2-4; D is uncertain. The CDR3 totals 13 residues. CDR1 and CDR2 from the germline V gene are KGHSH and LQKENI. Trimming took off 3 bases at V and 5 bases at J, with 8 bases between the two ends. This CDR3 is CASSPPGENIQYF. For the CDR3, the DNA is TGTGCCAGCTCACCCCCCGGAGAAAACATTCAGTACTTC.

This clone was seen a handful of times. This sequence joins TRBV3-1 (or the pseudogene TRBV3-2) and TRBJ2-1, with D possibly TRBD2 on 5 matching bases. V lost 8 bases, J lost 8 bases, and 16 bases lay in between. In germline, CDR1 is LGHDT, CDR2 YNNKEL (reference sequence). This CDR3 spans 13 amino acids. CDR3 residues: CASRLSVTYEQFF. In DNA, the CDR3 is TGTGCCAGCCGCCTTAGCGTGACGTATGAGCAGTTCTTC.

The rearrangement links TRBV5-1 to TRBJ1-1; D is ambiguous. This CDR3 has 14 amino acids. CDR1 and CDR2 (germline): SGHRS, YFSETQ. Trimming left V 4 bases short and J 3 bases short, with 13 bases between. The CDR3, as DNA: TGCGCCAGCAGCCTCATGGACGGGGACACTGAAGCTTTCTTT. Amino acids: CASSLMDGDTEAFF.

The chain links TRBV30 to TRBJ1-2; a weak D match, TRBD1 (5 bases). V lost 0 bases, J lost 0 bases, and 11 bases lay in between. Germline V gene sequence: CDR1 GTSNPN, CDR2 SVGIG (reference sequence). The CDR3 consists of 15 residues. CDR3 sequence reads: CAWSVQGGANYGYTF. CDR3 bases: TGTGCCTGGAGTGTTCAGGGTGGGGCTAACTATGGCTACACCTTC.

The chain recombines TRBV30 with TRBJ1-2, with TRBD1 as a possible D gene (6 bases). The CDR3 is made up of 13 amino acids. Germline values: CDR1 GTSNPN, CDR2 SVGIG (reference sequence). Trimming took 7 bases from V and 4 from J, leaving 16 bases between them. CDR3 sequence (DNA): TGTGCCTCGGACAGTAGGTTGGGCTATGGCTACACCTTC. Encoded protein: CASDSRLGYGYTF.

The chain employs TRBV6-2 or TRBV6-3 and TRBJ1-2; D is undetermined. Germline V gene sequence: CDR1 MNHEY, CDR2 SVGEGT. The CDR3 is 13 amino acids. Trimming took off 1 base at V and 5 bases at J, with 8 bases between the two ends. This CDR3 reads CASSYFTEYGYTF. DNA of the CDR3: TGTGCCAGCAGTTACTTCACGGAGTATGGCTACACCTTC.

This clone turned up a few times. The rearrangement joins TRBV6-5 to TRBJ2-5; tentatively, D is TRBD2 (6 bases). Trimming removed 5 bases at V and 5 bases at J, with 18 bases between. Germline loops: CDR1 MNHEY, CDR2 SVGAGI. This CDR3 comprises 15 residues. The CDR3 DNA follows: TGTGCCAGCAGTCCGGGGGTTTTCGCCCGGGAGACCCAGTACTTC. Amino acids: CASSPGVFARETQYF.

The genes are TRBV10-1 and TRBJ2-6, with D tentatively TRBD2 (6 bases). The germline V gene has CDR1 WNHNN and CDR2 SYGVQD (reference sequence). This CDR3 has 15 residues. The V and J ends lost 3 bases and 0 bases respectively, with 6 bases between them. Here the CDR3 reads CASSDGGSGANVLTF. CDR3 DNA sequence: TGCGCCAGCAGTGACGGGGGCTCTGGGGCCAACGTCCTGACTTTC.

This chain joins TRBV7-2 and TRBJ2-3; possible D gene TRBD2, 5 bases. The CDR3 extends over 14 amino acids. Germline CDR1 and CDR2: SGHTA and FQGNSA. Trimming took off 5 bases at V and 6 bases at J, with 15 bases between the two ends. This CDR3 reads CASSPPSRPDTQYF. CDR3 bases: TGTGCCAGCAGCCCCCCTAGCCGGCCGGATACGCAGTATTTT.

The CDR3 reads CASRFRTGESYGYTF. The CDR3 nucleotides read TGTGCCAGCAGGTTCCGGACAGGGGAAAGCTATGGCTACACCTTC. This chain connects TRBV13 to TRBJ1-2; 9 bases agree with TRBD1. This CDR3 region has 15 residues. V trimming: 6 bases; J trimming: 4 bases; junction bases outside the gene matches: 9. CDR1 and CDR2 (germline): PRHDT, FYEKMQ (reference sequence).

By share of the sample, this clone is medium-sized. CDR3 sequence: CASSRDSDYYNSPLHF. CDR3 nucleotide sequence: TGTGCCAGCTCCCGGGACAGCGATTACTATAATTCACCCCTCCACTTT. The gene calls are TRBV27 and TRBJ1-6; 7 bases line up with TRBD1. Germline V gene sequence: CDR1 MNHEY, CDR2 SMNVEV (reference sequence). The V gene end was trimmed by 8 bases and the J gene end by 3 bases; junction bases not matched to a gene: 10. The CDR3 spans 16 residues.

This chain uses TRBV11-2 with TRBJ2-7; 8 positions match TRBD2. Germline V CDR1 and CDR2: SGHAT, FQNNGV. This CDR3 has 18 amino acids. J was trimmed by 3 bases and V by 7 bases; bases with no gene match: 20. The CDR3 DNA sequence: TGTGCCAGCACCCGCAACGCCGGAGCCGGGGGGGGCCGCTACGAGCAGTACTTC. This gives the protein CASTRNAGAGGGRYEQYF.

The chain combines TRBV19 with TRBJ1-3, with unresolved D. V was pared by 7 bases and J by 3 bases, with 22 bases between. Germline CDR1 and CDR2: LNHDA and SQIVND (reference sequence). The CDR3 runs 17 residues. The DNA for the CDR3 is TGTGCCAGTACCCCACTACCATACGGCACGTTTGGAAACACCATATATTTT. This codes for CASTPLPYGTFGNTIYF.

This clone was seen a single time. The genes are TRBV6-5 and TRBJ1-2; 7 nucleotides align to TRBD1. The CDR3 has 14 amino acids. V trimming: 4 bases; J trimming: 4 bases; junction bases outside the gene matches: 6. The germline CDR1 and CDR2 sequences are MNHEY and SVGAGI. For the CDR3, the DNA is TGTGCCAGCAGTTCCGCGACAGGGATCTATGGCTACACCTTC. Its protein is CASSSATGIYGYTF.

The chain employs TRBV7-9 and TRBJ2-7, with D unclear. Trimming left V 6 bases short and J 0 bases short, with 9 bases between. Germline CDR1 is SEHNR and CDR2 is FQNEAQ (reference sequence). The CDR3 is 13 residues long. The CDR3 loop reads CASRDDNSYEQYF. CDR3 sequence (DNA): TGTGCCAGCAGGGATGACAACTCCTACGAGCAGTACTTC.

The rearrangement links TRBV7-2 to TRBJ1-1, with 7 bases matching TRBD1. Germline loops: CDR1 SGHTA, CDR2 FQGNSA. Trimming at V came to 5 bases and at J to 3 bases, leaving 6 bases not matched to a gene. The CDR3 totals 14 residues. CDR3 residues: CASSRTGIDTEAFF. As DNA, the CDR3 is TGTGCCAGCAGCCGGACAGGAATCGACACTGAAGCTTTCTTT. The variable domain in full, completed from reference TRBV7-2 and TRBJ1-1, reads GAGVSQSPSNKVTEKGKDVELRCDPISGHTALYWYRQSLGQGLEFLIYFQGNSAPDKSGLPSDRFSAERTGGSVSTLTIQRTQQEDSAVYLCASSRTGIDTEAFFGQGTRLTVV.